A single sample gave rise to the 24 T cell receptor beta chains below, sequenced in a study of long-term antiretroviral therapy in people with HIV (dated by TCRdb to the early 2020s). Sequencing of the TRB variable region was done with the immunoSEQ hsTCRB v3.0 assay at survey level resolution. Held by TCRdb, this immuneACCESS table contains in-frame sequences only and omits some clones. Under half of the omission traces to an unresolved V gene where checked; the cause of the rest is unknown. Counted in this sample were roughly 33,000 clones; 60% to 85% of them appeared once. The ten largest clones capture just over 7% of the sample. The specimen comprised unsorted PBMCs, sampled 2 years after starting antiretroviral therapy. The origin of the receptors is a woman in her forties or fifties with HIV.

By proportion, this clone is medium-sized. Compared with germline, one end of the junction differs, possibly owing to a read error. The genes are TRBV13 and TRBJ2-1, with 10 nucleotides matching TRBD2. The CDR3 is 16 residues long. The germline V gene encodes CDR1 PRHDT and CDR2 FYEKMQ (reference sequence). CDR3 sequence reads: CASSLGLADYYNEQFF. The DNA for the CDR3 is TGTGCCAGCAGCCTAGGACTAGCGGACTATTACAATGAGCAGTTCTTC.

The V and J genes are TRBV5-6 and TRBJ2-1, with 7 positions matching TRBD2. The germline V gene encodes CDR1 SGHDT and CDR2 YYEEEE. This CDR3 has 12 amino acids. The ends lost 6 bases at V and 14 bases at J; junction bases unmatched: 11. CDR3 residues: CASTFVGGLKFF. CDR3 in DNA: TGTGCCAGCACCTTCGTGGGGGGGTTGAAGTTCTTC.

The genes are TRBV6-5 and TRBJ2-1; D remains unclear. The V end was cut by 6 bases, the J end by 9 bases, with 15 bases between. Germline V CDR1 and CDR2: MNHEY, SVGAGI. The CDR3 runs to 13 residues. This CDR3 reads CASSLSPFTEQFF. CDR3 nucleotide sequence: TGTGCCAGCAGCCTAAGCCCGTTTACTGAGCAGTTCTTC.

The chain has TRBV11-2 and TRBJ2-3; tentatively, D is TRBD2 (6 bases). The CDR3 consists of 15 residues. The germline CDR1 and CDR2 sequences are SGHAT and FQNNGV. Trimming took off 5 bases at V and 3 bases at J, with 15 bases between the two ends. CDR3 amino acids: CASSPISRGTDTQYF. The CDR3 coding sequence is TGTGCCAGCAGCCCAATATCCCGGGGGACAGATACGCAGTATTTT.

The chain joins TRBV6-5 to TRBJ2-4; 7 bases fit TRBD1. The V gene end was trimmed by 6 bases and the J gene end by 0 bases; junction bases not matched to a gene: 2. The length of the CDR3 is 14 residues. Germline loops: CDR1 MNHEY, CDR2 SVGAGI. The CDR3 region is CASSRGLAKNIQYF. The CDR3 DNA is TGTGCCAGCAGCAGGGGGTTAGCCAAAAACATTCAGTACTTC.

The chain is built from TRBV6-1 and TRBJ2-5; 8 bases fit TRBD1. The CDR3 has 13 residues. Trimming removed 6 bases from V and 5 bases from J; junction bases left unmatched: 5. Germline CDR1 and CDR2: MNHNS and SASEGT. The CDR3 DNA sequence: TGTGCCAGCAGGCCAGGGGGCCGGGAGACCCAGTACTTC. This sequence encodes CASRPGGRETQYF.

The gene calls are TRBV11-2 and TRBJ2-2; 10 bases map to TRBD2. J lost 5 bases, V lost 5 bases, and 5 bases had no gene match. The germline gives CDR1 SGHAT, CDR2 FQNNGV. The CDR3 is 15 residues long. The CDR3 DNA is TGTGCCAGCAGCCGCAGGACTAGCGGAACCGGGGAGCTGTTTTTT. It encodes CASSRRTSGTGELFF.

This clone was seen a single time. The chain joins TRBV5-1 to TRBJ2-7; tentative D call: TRBD1 (6 bases). This CDR3 has 12 residues. The germline V and J ends were trimmed by 5 bases and 6 bases, with 12 bases remaining between them. Germline CDR1 is SGHRS and CDR2 is YFSETQ. The CDR3 DNA is TGCGCCAGCAGTTTACAGGGTGGCGAGCAGTACTTC. Its translation: CASSLQGGEQYF.

This chain uses TRBV11-2 with TRBJ2-3, with a weak D call TRBD1 (6 bases). This CDR3 has 16 residues. Germline V lookup: CDR1 SGHAT, CDR2 FQNNGV. Trimming stripped 5 bases from V and 0 bases from J, with 15 bases between. This CDR3 is CASSRMGHLSTDTQYF. CDR3 nucleotide sequence: TGTGCCAGCAGCCGTATGGGACACTTAAGCACAGATACGCAGTATTTT.

V usage is TRBV6-6 and J usage is TRBJ2-2; no definite D call. CDR3 size: 14 residues. Between the trimmed V and J ends, which lost 0 bases and 7 bases, there was a span of 9 bases. Germline V gives CDR1 MNHNY, CDR2 SVGAGI (reference sequence). The CDR3 region is CASSYSIEIGELFF. CDR3 coding DNA: TGTGCCAGCAGTTACTCGATAGAGATCGGGGAGCTGTTTTTT.

The chain uses TRBV10-2 and TRBJ1-5, with 7 bases fitting TRBD1. The V gene's germline CDR1 is WSHSY and CDR2 SAAADI. CDR3 length equals 14 residues. J gave up 4 bases and V 8 bases, and 8 bases lay outside the gene matches. The CDR3 DNA is TGCGCCAGCCGGGACAGCAAGATGAATCAGCCCCAGCATTTT. Translating gives CASRDSKMNQPQHF.

This chain uses TRBV14 with TRBJ2-2; D gene unclear. Trimming removed 1 base from V and 3 bases from J, with 12 bases in between. The CDR3 has 16 residues. Germline V gene sequence: CDR1 SGHDN, CDR2 FVKESK. The CDR3 is CASSQATTLDTGELFF. CDR3 nucleotide sequence: TGTGCCAGCAGCCAAGCCACGACTTTAGACACCGGGGAGCTGTTTTTT.

The chain joins TRBV7-2 to TRBJ2-1; D is possibly TRBD1 (6 bases). V was clipped by 1 base and J by 5 bases, with 15 bases between them. CDR1 SGHTA and CDR2 FQGNSA come from the germline V gene. This CDR3 region has 16 residues. CDR3 amino acids: CASSLVNPGVNNEQFF. In DNA, the CDR3 is TGTGCCAGCAGCTTAGTCAACCCAGGGGTTAACAATGAGCAGTTCTTC.

This clone occurred a few times. The chain couples TRBV18 to TRBJ1-6, with 7 bases lining up with TRBD1. Germline lookup yields CDR1 KGHSH and CDR2 LQKENI. With 6 bases clipped from V and 8 bases from J, the junction kept 10 bases outside the gene matches. The CDR3 contains 15 residues. This CDR3 is CASSQQRGRDSPLHF. The CDR3 region has the DNA TGTGCCAGCTCCCAACAAAGGGGGCGAGATTCACCCCTCCACTTT.

The chain links TRBV5-1 to TRBJ1-1, with unresolved D. V dropped 0 bases and J dropped 0 bases, with 6 bases sitting between them. Germline loops: CDR1 SGHRS, CDR2 YFSETQ. This CDR3 is 14 amino acids long. CDR3 protein: CASSLVRMNTEAFF. CDR3 coding DNA: TGCGCCAGCAGCTTGGTGAGGATGAACACTGAAGCTTTCTTT.

This clone was counted a single time. The chain employs TRBV7-9 and TRBJ2-1, with TRBD2 matching 13 bases. The germline V gene has CDR1 SEHNR and CDR2 FQNEAQ (reference sequence). Losses at the gene ends were 4 bases for V and 0 bases for J; bases not matched to a gene: 6. CDR3 length: 18 amino acids. The CDR3 loop is CASSSPTSGGSSYNEQFF. The CDR3 region has the DNA TGTGCCAGCAGCTCCCCGACTAGCGGGGGGAGCTCCTACAATGAGCAGTTCTTC.

The chain joins TRBV5-1 to TRBJ2-2, with TRBD2 matching 9 bases. Losses at the gene ends were 4 bases for V and 3 bases for J; bases not matched to a gene: 13. Germline V lookup: CDR1 SGHRS, CDR2 YFSETQ. The CDR3 is made up of 18 amino acids. The CDR3 DNA follows: TGCGCCAGCAGCCTCCGTGGAGCGGGGGGAGATGACACCGGGGAGCTGTTTTTT. Translation: CASSLRGAGGDDTGELFF.

The CDR3 DNA sequence: TGTGCCAGCAGTGAGGGGCTGGGGAGGGGAGACACTGAAGCTTTCTTT. Translating it yields CASSEGLGRGDTEAFF. V gene TRBV2 combines with J gene TRBJ1-1, with D possibly being TRBD1 (5 bases). V was shortened by 3 bases and J by 3 bases, with 17 bases between the two germline ends. The V gene's germline CDR1 is SNHLY and CDR2 FYNNEI. This CDR3 contains 16 residues.

The table lists this clone with a count of one. The rearrangement uses TRBV29-1 and TRBJ2-3; 8 nucleotides match TRBD2. The germline gives CDR1 SQVTM, CDR2 ANQGSEA. CDR3 length: 14 amino acids. J was trimmed by 3 bases and V by 5 bases; bases with no gene match: 7. The CDR3 here is CSVTERGRTDTQYF. Here the CDR3 DNA reads TGCAGCGTTACTGAGCGGGGGAGGACAGATACGCAGTATTTT.

Note on this clone: Other DNA sequences of this sample code for an identical CDR3. The chain recombines TRBV7-3 with TRBJ2-3; 9 bases agree with TRBD2. After removal of 2 bases from V and 2 bases from J, the junction contained 2 bases not matched to a gene. The CDR3 runs 15 residues. Looked up from germline, CDR1 is SGHTA and CDR2 is FQGTGA. The CDR3 loop is CASSLAGGHTDTQYF. The CDR3 nucleotides are TGTGCCAGCAGCTTAGCGGGGGGGCACACAGATACGCAGTATTTT.

This clone was detected only a few times. The J gene is TRBJ1-2, the V gene TRBV19; D is unclear. CDR3 length: 14 amino acids. The ends were cut back, 5 bases at V and 6 bases at J, with 16 bases in the middle. CDR1 is LNHDA, CDR2 SQIVND, per germline (reference sequence). The CDR3: CASSLRHGVDGYTF. The CDR3 nucleotides read TGTGCCAGTAGTCTACGACATGGGGTGGATGGCTACACCTTC. Full variable domain (remainder filled in from reference TRBV19 and TRBJ1-2): DGGITQSPKYLFRKEGQNVTLSCEQNLNHDAMYWYRQDPGQGLRLIYYSQIVNDFQKGDIAEGYSVSREKKESFPLTVTSAQKNPTAFYLCASSLRHGVDGYTFGSGTRLTVV.

This clone has more than one count but fewer than ten. This chain connects TRBV7-7 to TRBJ2-5; maybe TRBD1 (5 bases). The germline V and J ends were trimmed by 4 bases and 1 base, with 10 bases remaining between them. CDR1 and CDR2 (germline): SSHAT, FNYEAQ (reference sequence). This CDR3 spans 14 amino acids. The CDR3 loop reads CASSSQGPQETQYF. The CDR3 DNA reads as TGTGCCAGCAGCTCCCAGGGTCCCCAAGAGACCCAGTACTTC. The full variable domain, in which reference TRBV7-7 and TRBJ2-5 provide the parts outside the CDR3, is GAGVSQSPRYKVTKRGQDVTLRCDPISSHATLYWYQQALGQGPEFLTYFNYEAQPDKSGLPSDRFSAERPEGSISTLTIQRTEQRDSAMYRCASSSQGPQETQYFGPGTRLLVL.

The gene calls are TRBV7-2 and TRBJ2-1, with 7 bases aligning to TRBD2. CDR3 size: 15 residues. After removal of 7 bases from V and 1 base from J, the junction contained 7 bases not matched to a gene. CDR1 and CDR2 from the germline V gene are SGHTA and FQGNSA. CDR3 nucleotides: TGTGCCAGCACCTCGACGGGGGGTTCCTACAATGAGCAGTTCTTC. This translates into CASTSTGGSYNEQFF. The variable domain in full, with the rest retrieved from reference TRBV7-2 and TRBJ2-1, is GAGVSQSPSNKVTEKGKDVELRCDPISGHTALYWYRQSLGQGLEFLIYFQGNSAPDKSGLPSDRFSAERTGGSVSTLTIQRTQQEDSAVYLCASTSTGGSYNEQFFGPGTRLTVL.

The rearrangement links TRBV5-1 to TRBJ1-4; TRBD1 is a possible D gene (6 bases). Germline-derived CDR1 and CDR2 are SGHRS and YFSETQ. The CDR3 is made up of 16 amino acids. The V gene lost 3 bases and the J gene lost 0 bases, with 12 bases spanning the gap. The CDR3 region has the DNA TGCGCCAGCAGCTACGGGGGGGCCGCAACTAATGAAAAACTGTTTTTT. It translates to CASSYGGAATNEKLFF.